This T cell receptor (beta chain) comes out of a study of blood T cell repertoires in COVID-19. Germline lookup yields CDR1 LNHNV and CDR2 YYDKDF (reference sequence). This CDR3 spans 18 amino acids. V was shortened by 0 bases and J by 0 bases, with 15 bases between the two germline ends. Clones were sequenced by immunoSEQ multiplex PCR, and TCRdb holds only the in-frame ones, with some missing. The repertoire holds approximately 70,000 clones, with over 80% as singletons. This receptor was taken from a woman older than 75 with acute or convalescent COVID-19. The V call is TRBV15, the J call TRBJ2-1; D not certain. Sequencing was carried out using peripheral blood. CDR3 bases: TGTGCCACCAGCAGAGAGGTATTCAGCGAGAGCTCCTACAATGAGCAGTTCTTC. It specifies CATSREVFSESSYNEQFF.